This paragraph reports one T cell receptor beta chain. Antigen unknown. This record belongs to a study of blood T cells in healthy people across ages. Study-wide points: PBMCs left unsorted prevented a conclusive naive versus antigen-experienced comparison.

For the second PCR, which ran for about 6 to 12 cycles, a sample-barcoded 5' primer and a J-beta primer mix were used. MiXCR, run by TCRdb on the 5' RACE reads, gives a single entry per CDR3 protein. The sample holds 550,000 to 650,000 distinct CDR3 sequences; under 30% are singletons and the top ten take about 15%. The V and J ends lost 4 bases and 1 base respectively, with 20 bases between them. Germline assignment: CDR1 SQVTM and CDR2 ANQGSEA. The length of the CDR3 is 17 residues. The sequenced sample was blood. The clonotype was recovered from a woman at least 80 years old in good health. The chain combines TRBV29-1 with TRBJ1-3, with a possible D match to TRBD1 (6 bases). The CDR3 nucleotides read TGCAGCGTTGGGACAGAGAACTTTCTAGGATCTGGAAACACCATATATTTT. Encoded protein: CSVGTENFLGSGNTIYF.